One TCR beta chain is described in this entry. Its cognate antigen is unknown. From the germline J gene comes the end of the CDR3, since the read stops 3 residues before it. The CDR3 sequence is 15 residues long. Trimming stripped 4 bases from V and 1 base from J, with 10 bases between. CDR1 and CDR2 from the germline V gene are SGHTA and FQGNSA. The data belong to a study of T cell clonality in common variable immunodeficiency. Findings and caveats of the study: Fewer deletions and N-nucleotide insertions were reportedly seen in common variable immunodeficiency TCR beta sequences.

The repertoire was sequenced with immunoSEQ multiplex PCR; TCRdb's copy has only in-frame clones and lacks some. This sample comprises tens of thousands of clones, none seen once only. The receptor was isolated from a human donor with common variable immunodeficiency. Sequenced: peripheral blood mononuclear cells. V and J are TRBV7-2 and TRBJ2-2; the D is unclear. This CDR3 is CASSSRLMNTGELFF. The DNA read from the CDR3 is TGTGCCAGCAGCTCGCGGCTCATGAACACCGGGGAG.